This T cell receptor (beta chain) stems from a study of regulatory T cells in long-lasting Graves disease (dated by TCRdb to the early 2020s). Context from the whole study: Persistent Graves' disease was defined as persistently positive TSH receptor autoantibodies together with antithyroid drug treatment for over 5 years. Peripheral blood TCR sequencing and RNA sequencing compared persistent Graves' disease patients with newly diagnosed Graves' disease patients. The study was conducted in China and was registered as a clinical trial. A total of around 35 samples underwent TCR sequencing: some 13 from persistent and about 20 from newly diagnosed Graves' disease patients. Antithyroid drugs had been taken for about 10.3 years on average by persistent Graves' disease patients in the clinical cohort.

Its CDR3 holds 18 amino acids, cysteine through phenylalanine. Kept here is only the CDR3 DNA, which spans 54 bases and is read in frame from base 1. The CDR1 and CDR2 encoded by the germline V gene (reference sequence) are SEHNR and FQNEAQ. V loses 3 bases of germline sequence and J loses 0 bases, and the interval between the two ends is 20 bases. Library preparation was by multiplex PCR. Data came from an Illumina HiSeq 4000. iRepertoire HTBI primers and Arm-PCR amplification of CDR3 regions were used to construct TCR beta libraries. Before sequencing, the PCR products underwent gel purification. The study's processing was this. A total of some 65 TRBV and under 15 TRBJ segments were identified across samples and were used for gene usage analysis of CDR3 amino acid clonotypes. Filtered high-quality paired reads were merged into contigs using COPE and FqMerger. BLAST was used to align contigs to the IMGT TRBV, TRBD and TRBJ reference genes, and CDR3 was defined following IMGT. Any clonotype with a frequency above 0.1% was counted as a highly expanded clone. Shannon entropy served as the measure of repertoire diversity, while the Gini coefficient captured V-J evenness. A clonotype found in more than one individual was treated as public. Starting from the raw public reads, TCRdb applied fastp trimming at Q25, assembled clones with MiXCR and retained in-frame beta chains. Records with the same CDR3 protein are collapsed into one entry carrying the most frequent genes and DNA. For this entry, the V and J calls and clone size follow TCRdb and not the study's own pipeline. For this sample the table gives under 450,000 distinct CDR3 sequences, of which about a quarter were detected only once. Of the sample, 26% falls within the top ten clones.

General conclusions and limits of the study: The authors noted that the small sample size was a limitation that may lower accuracy. Persistent Graves' disease patients showed lower TCR Shannon entropy and fewer highly expanded clones than newly diagnosed patients, suggesting clonal expansion. Only peripheral blood was studied, because thyroid tissue, the primary lesion, was inaccessible. Persistent disease showed preferential use of TRBV28, TRBJ1-2 and TRBJ2-5, whereas newly diagnosed disease favored TRBV20-1 and TRBJ2-1. Sequencing and analysis were limited to the TCR beta chain. Patients with persistent disease shared more public clonotypes (fewer than 3,000) than newly diagnosed patients did (966).

This clonotype was recorded a few times. Its antigen target is currently unknown. No qualities accompany the bases; no much larger clone lies one base away. The time point label, as the study defines it: persistent/refractory GD, antithyroid drugs over 5 years with positive TRAb. For both TCR sequencing and RNA sequencing, RNA was extracted from PBMCs in TRIzol. The diagnosis of Graves' disease was made according to American Thyroid Association guidelines. Patients were recruited from an endocrinology department in Xi'an, China. Each patient gave approximately 10 milliliters of peripheral blood, collected in an EDTA anticoagulant tube. PBMCs were isolated by Ficoll Paque Plus density gradient separation without further T cell sorting. An Agilent 2100 Bioanalyzer and agarose gel were used to check RNA quality, and a NanoDrop 2000 was used to measure RNA concentration.

This TCR derives from a female donor with Graves disease. The chain couples TRBV7-9 to TRBJ2-5; the D call is tentative, TRBD1 or TRBD2, as each matches 7 bases. Sample: peripheral blood mononuclear cells (PBMCs), taken when the disease was refractory, from a patient treated with antithyroid drugs. The base sequence is TGTGCCAGCAGCTTCCGACAGGGACTATTCTACCACCAAGAGACCCAGTACTTC. Translated, this is CASSFRQGLFYHQETQYF.